In its sample, the clone carrying this T cell receptor beta chain was seen once. This entry is derived from a study of T cell changes during pregnancy in multiple sclerosis. Germline CDR1 LNHNV, CDR2 YYDKDF (reference sequence). This CDR3 spans 15 amino acids. V trimming: 1 base; J trimming: 5 bases; junction bases outside the gene matches: 7. Generated by immunoSEQ multiplex PCR, the TCRdb table keeps only in-frame clones and is missing some. The sample has tens of thousands of clones, approximately 92% seen once; the top ten hold 0.99%. Source: peripheral blood, taken after pregnancy. The sequence came from a female donor with multiple sclerosis, enrolled in a pregnancy study. The chain has TRBV15 and TRBJ1-2, with 7 bases that match TRBD1. The CDR3 loop reads CATSRGTGRGYGYTF. CDR3 nucleotide sequence: TGTGCCACCAGCAGAGGGACAGGACGGGGTTATGGCTACACCTTC.